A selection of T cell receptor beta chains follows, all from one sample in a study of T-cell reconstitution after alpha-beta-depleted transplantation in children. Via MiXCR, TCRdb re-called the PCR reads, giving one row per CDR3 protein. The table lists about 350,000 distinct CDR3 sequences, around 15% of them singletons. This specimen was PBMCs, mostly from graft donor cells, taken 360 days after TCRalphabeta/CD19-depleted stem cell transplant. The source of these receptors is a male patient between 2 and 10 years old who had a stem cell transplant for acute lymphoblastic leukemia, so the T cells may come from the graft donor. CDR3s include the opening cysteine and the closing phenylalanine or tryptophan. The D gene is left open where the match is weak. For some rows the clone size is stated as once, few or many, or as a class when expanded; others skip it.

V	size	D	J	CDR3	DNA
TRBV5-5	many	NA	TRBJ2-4	CASSAQGKNIQYF	TGTGCCAGCAGCGCCCAGGGTAAAAACATTCAGTACTTC
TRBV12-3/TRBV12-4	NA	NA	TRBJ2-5	CASSFPLWGLGETQYF	TGTGCCAGCAGTTTCCCCCTTTGGGGCCTGGGGGAGACCCAGTACTTC
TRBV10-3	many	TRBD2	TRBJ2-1	CAISESKLELASDEQFF	TGTGCCATCAGTGAGTCGAAGCTGGAACTAGCGTCGGATGAGCAGTTCTTC
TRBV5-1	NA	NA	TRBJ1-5	CASSSTGRGQPQHF	TGCGCCAGCAGCTCAACAGGGAGGGGGCAGCCCCAGCATTTT
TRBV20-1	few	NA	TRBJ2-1	CSARLTGSEQFF	TGCAGTGCTAGACTTACAGGCTCTGAGCAGTTCTTC
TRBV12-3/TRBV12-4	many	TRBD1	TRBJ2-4	CASSFGQENIQYF	TGTGCCAGCAGTTTTGGACAGGAAAACATTCAGTACTTC
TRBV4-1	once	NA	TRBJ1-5	CASSQDYNNQPQHF	TGCGCCAGCAGCCAAGACTATAACAATCAGCCCCAGCATTTT
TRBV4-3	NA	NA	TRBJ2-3	CASSQGTISPDTQYF	TGCGCCAGCAGCCAAGGAACCATTAGCCCAGATACGCAGTATTTT
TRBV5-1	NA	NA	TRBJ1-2	CASSLDTQASYTF	TGCGCCAGCAGCTTGGACACACAGGCCAGCTACACCTTC
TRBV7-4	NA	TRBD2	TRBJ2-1	CASRVRLAGGETYNEQFF	TGTGCCAGCAGAGTGAGACTAGCGGGAGGGGAAACCTACAATGAGCAGTTCTTC
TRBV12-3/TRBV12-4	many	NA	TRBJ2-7	CASSTGQYSYEQYF	TGTGCCAGCAGTACCGGACAGTACTCCTACGAGCAGTACTTC
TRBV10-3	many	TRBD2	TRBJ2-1	CAIHSGRVNEQFF	TGTGCCATCCATAGCGGGAGGGTAAATGAGCAGTTCTTC
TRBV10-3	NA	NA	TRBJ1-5	CAISESEQPQHF	TGTGCCATCAGTGAGTCTGAGCAGCCCCAGCATTTT
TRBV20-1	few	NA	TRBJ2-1	CSARDREMERLAKGGQFF	TGCAGTGCTAGAGATCGGGAAATGGAACGTCTAGCTAAGGGGGGGCAGTTCTTC